Sequencing of this T cell receptor (beta chain) was carried out in a study of T-cell reconstitution after alpha-beta-depleted transplantation in children (dated by TCRdb to about 2016). Background on the whole study: Using TCR repertoire profiling, the study quantitatively followed how T-cell immune reconstitution unfolded in children after TCRalphabeta/CD19-depleted allogeneic hematopoietic cell transplantation.

Details on this clonotype: This clone's antigen is unknown. One base away there is no much larger clone; base qualities are not given.

The library was obtained by PCR. Instrument used: Illumina HiSeq 2500. To normalize quantification of the TCRbeta repertoire, the TCR libraries were built with molecular barcoding that relied on unique molecular identifiers. TCRdb trimmed the raw reads at Q25, called clones with MiXCR and kept productive beta chains. Here each entry gathers all rows of one CDR3 protein and keeps the most common genes and DNA. In all, the sample holds a few hundred thousand distinct CDR3 sequences, and approximately 10% of those were seen once. Around a quarter of the sample rests with the top ten. Reading the label with the study, this specimen's treatment or condition is: allogeneic hematopoietic cell transplantation with graft depleted of TCRalphabeta T cells and CD19 B cells. TCRalphabeta/CD19-depleted allogeneic hematopoietic cell grafts were given to the transplant recipients, all of whom were children. Findings and caveats that apply to the study as a whole: Over the following months the frequencies of hyperexpanded clones went down, and after one year T-cell counts and TCRbeta diversity were mostly credited to newly produced T cells. About two months after transplant, the apparently early recovery of alphabetaT-cell counts reportedly depended on just several hundred clones that had expanded rapidly and came from non-depleted graft cells. The high TCRbeta diversity at day 60 in some patients was ascribed to recipient T cells and intrathymic progenitors that had survived conditioning.

Cut back by 0 bases and 5 bases, the V and J ends lie 13 bases apart. The CDR3 covers 15 residues, taking in both the cysteine and the phenylalanine. Solely the CDR3 DNA is kept, with 45 bases framed from the first base. The germline V gene (reference sequence) gives CDR1 as LGHDT and CDR2 as YNNKEL. The chain is encoded by TRBV3-1 joined to TRBJ2-5; too little of a D gene remains to name it. The sequencing used peripheral blood, collected 180 days after TCRalphabeta/CD19-depleted stem cell transplant. The sequence was obtained from a male patient between 2 and 10 years old who had a stem cell transplant for chronic granulomatous disease, so the T cells may come from the graft donor. The CDR3: CASSQDHVSQETQYF. The DNA reads TGTGCCAGCAGCCAAGATCACGTATCACAGGAGACCCAGTACTTC.